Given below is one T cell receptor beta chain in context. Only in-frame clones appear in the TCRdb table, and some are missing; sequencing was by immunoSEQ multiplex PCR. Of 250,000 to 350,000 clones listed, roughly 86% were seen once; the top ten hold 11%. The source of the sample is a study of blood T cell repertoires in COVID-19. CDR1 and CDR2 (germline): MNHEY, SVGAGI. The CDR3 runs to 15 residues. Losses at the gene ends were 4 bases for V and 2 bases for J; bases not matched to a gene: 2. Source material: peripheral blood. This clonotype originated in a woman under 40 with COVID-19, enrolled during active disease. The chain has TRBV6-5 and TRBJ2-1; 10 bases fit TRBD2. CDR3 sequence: CASSSTSGTYNEQFF. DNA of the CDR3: TGTGCCAGCAGTTCTACTAGCGGGACCTACAATGAGCAGTTCTTC.